This T cell receptor beta chain was observed in a study of T cell responses to AZD1222 COVID-19 vaccine (dated by TCRdb to 2020 to 2023). In terms of the full investigation: Because spike-specific TCR depth and breadth did not differ between the two schedules, AZD1222 recipients who got a second dose at roughly 4 weeks were pooled with those who got a second dose at roughly 12 weeks. A total of 230 to 250 trial participants underwent TCR sequencing, of whom nearly 210 received two doses of AZD1222 and some 26 received two doses of the MenACWY control vaccine. Trial participants were enrolled by age into subgroups of 18-55, 56-69 and 70-plus years, and roughly 150, 30 and 60 TCR-sequenced participants, respectively, were included in these subgroups. Here is what the overall study found, with its caveats: Reportedly, almost half of the unique spike-specific TCRs recognized epitopes lying outside the regions that are mutated in the B.1.351 and B.1.1.7 variants. Participants were mostly white British, with more females than males. The authors suggested clonal diversity may have been underestimated. Conclusions about previously exposed vaccinees are limited because only a handful of AZD1222 recipients were SARS-CoV-2 seropositive at baseline. The whole spike protein was spanned by vaccine-associated CD4 TCRs, and dominant responses were seen in regions 160-218 and 743-854. After two AZD1222 doses, spike-specific TCR breadth and depth were significantly higher than at day 0 and than in MenACWY recipients. In the small 56-69-year group, the increase in depth fell short of significance, most likely because of low power. Because no day 14 peak-response samples were available, repertoires were characterized only after the peak T cell response.

The CDR3 starts with the cysteine, ends with the phenylalanine, and has 12 residues. The kept DNA is CDR3 alone, 36 bases in frame from the first base. The V end loses 8 bases and the J end loses 5 bases, and a stretch of 10 bases separates them. From a lookup of the germline V gene, CDR1 and CDR2 are MNHEY and SVGAGI. With respect to this clone: No cognate antigen has been identified for it. No base quality information exists; no much larger clone differs at one position.

The CDR3 regions of human TCRbeta chains were analyzed by immunosequencing. Processing in the source paper ran as follows. Repertoire TCRs were matched against a reference library of SARS-CoV-2-specific TCRs generated with the MIRA antigen-specificity platform. Breadth was defined as the fraction of unique TCRs that were SARS-CoV-2-associated. Depth was defined as the fraction of total T cells that were SARS-CoV-2-associated. Each spike-specific TCR was assigned to its reactive spike region and to a CD4 or CD8 class using the MIRA data. Log10-transformed breadth and depth values were compared by one-way ANOVA with Sidak's multiple comparisons tests. This is the immuneACCESS table as TCRdb keeps it, with only in-frame sequences that have V and J called. A part of the clones is gone; compared with another copy, unresolved V genes explain less than half, and the rest is unexplained. V, J and clone size were drawn from that table, and D and trimming were deduced from the DNA. This sample lists around 100,000 clones; 80% to 95% were detected once. Of the sample, about 5% is held by the ten largest clones.

In light of the paper, this sample's time point label describes: baseline before first vaccination. Vaccinee samples came from UK trials COV001 and COV002, including a single-blind randomized controlled phase 2/3 trial of AZD1222 (ChAdOx1 nCoV-19) in healthy adults. Trial participant PBMC samples were collected at day 0 and day 28 after the second dose for TCRbeta chain sequencing. This specimen was peripheral blood, taken on day 0 of AZD1222 vaccination. This TCR came from an adult in good health. The rearranged chain carries TRBV6-5 and TRBJ1-5, with an unclear D gene assignment. The CDR3 amino acid sequence is: CASFGGDQPQHF. The sequenced DNA: TGTGCCAGCTTCGGTGGCGATCAGCCCCAGCATTTT.